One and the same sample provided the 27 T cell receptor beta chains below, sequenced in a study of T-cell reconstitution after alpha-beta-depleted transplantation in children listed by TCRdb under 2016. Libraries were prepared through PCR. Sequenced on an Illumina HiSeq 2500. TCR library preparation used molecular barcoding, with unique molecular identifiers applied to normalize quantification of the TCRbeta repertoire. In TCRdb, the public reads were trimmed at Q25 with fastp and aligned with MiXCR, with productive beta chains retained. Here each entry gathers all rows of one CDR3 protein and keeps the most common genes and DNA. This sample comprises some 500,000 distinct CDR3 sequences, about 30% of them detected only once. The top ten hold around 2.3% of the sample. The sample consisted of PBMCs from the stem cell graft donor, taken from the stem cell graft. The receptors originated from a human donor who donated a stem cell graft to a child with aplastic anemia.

In DNA, the CDR3 is TGTGCCACCCGCCCGATGATGGGGGAGGACAATGAGCAGTTCTTC. This translates into CATRPMMGEDNEQFF. The chain employs TRBV27 and TRBJ2-1; possibly TRBD2 for D (6 bases). CDR1 and CDR2 from the germline V gene are MNHEY and SMNVEV (reference sequence). The CDR3 has 15 amino acids. V lost 10 bases, J lost 5 bases, and 21 bases lay in between.

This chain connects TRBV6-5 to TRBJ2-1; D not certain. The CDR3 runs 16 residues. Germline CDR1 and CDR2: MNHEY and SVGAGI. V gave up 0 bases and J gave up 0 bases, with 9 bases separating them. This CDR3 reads CASSYSTQSSYNEQFF. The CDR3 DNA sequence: TGTGCCAGCAGTTACTCGACACAGAGCTCCTACAATGAGCAGTTCTTC.

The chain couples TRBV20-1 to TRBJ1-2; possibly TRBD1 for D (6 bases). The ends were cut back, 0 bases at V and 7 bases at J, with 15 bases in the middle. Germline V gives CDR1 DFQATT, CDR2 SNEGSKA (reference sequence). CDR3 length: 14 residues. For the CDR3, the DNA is TGCAGTGCTAGAGAGAATGTGGGGGCGCGTGGCTACACCTTC. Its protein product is CSARENVGARGYTF.

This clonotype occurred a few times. The CDR3 protein is CATSRTSGSSTQYF. CDR3 nucleotide sequence: TGTGCCACCAGCCGGACTAGCGGGAGTAGTACGCAGTATTTT. The gene calls are TRBV15 and TRBJ2-3; TRBD2 matches 13 bases. V trimming: 5 bases; J trimming: 8 bases; junction bases outside the gene matches: 4. From germline, CDR1 is LNHNV and CDR2 YYDKDF (reference sequence). The CDR3 has 14 residues.

The CDR3 sequence is CASSLNPGQGYEQYV. Here the CDR3 DNA reads TGTGCCAGCAGCTTGAACCCGGGACAGGGTTACGAGCAGTACGTC. The chain combines TRBV5-6 with TRBJ2-7, with 9 positions matching TRBD1. Germline CDR1 SGHDT, CDR2 YYEEEE. The CDR3 contains 15 residues. Trimming at V came to 1 base and at J to 4 bases, leaving 6 bases not matched to a gene.

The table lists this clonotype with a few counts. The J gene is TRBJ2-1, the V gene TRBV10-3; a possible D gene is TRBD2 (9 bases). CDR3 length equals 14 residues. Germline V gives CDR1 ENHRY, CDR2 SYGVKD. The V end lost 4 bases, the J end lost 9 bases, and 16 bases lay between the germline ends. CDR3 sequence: CAISGASGTGEQFF. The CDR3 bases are TGTGCCATCAGTGGGGCTAGCGGGACAGGTGAGCAGTTCTTC.

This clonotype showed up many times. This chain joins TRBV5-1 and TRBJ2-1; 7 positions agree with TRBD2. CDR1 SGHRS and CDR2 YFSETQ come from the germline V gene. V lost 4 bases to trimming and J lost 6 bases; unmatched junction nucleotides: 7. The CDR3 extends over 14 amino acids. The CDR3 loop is CASSGVLAPNEQFF. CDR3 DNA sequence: TGCGCCAGCAGCGGCGTACTAGCGCCCAATGAGCAGTTCTTC.

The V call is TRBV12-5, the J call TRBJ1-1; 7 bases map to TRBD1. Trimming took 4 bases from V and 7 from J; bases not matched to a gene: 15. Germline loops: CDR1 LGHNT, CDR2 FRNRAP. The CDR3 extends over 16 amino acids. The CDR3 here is CASGSFSRDSFFEAFF. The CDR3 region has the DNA TGTGCTAGTGGTTCCTTCAGCCGGGACAGCTTTTTTGAAGCTTTCTTT.

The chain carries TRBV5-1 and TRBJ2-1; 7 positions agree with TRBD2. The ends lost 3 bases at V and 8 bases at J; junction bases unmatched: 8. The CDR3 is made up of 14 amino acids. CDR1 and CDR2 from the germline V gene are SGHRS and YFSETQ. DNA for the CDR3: TGCGCCAGCAGCTCTATGACTAGCCAATATGAGCAGTTCTTC. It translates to CASSSMTSQYEQFF.

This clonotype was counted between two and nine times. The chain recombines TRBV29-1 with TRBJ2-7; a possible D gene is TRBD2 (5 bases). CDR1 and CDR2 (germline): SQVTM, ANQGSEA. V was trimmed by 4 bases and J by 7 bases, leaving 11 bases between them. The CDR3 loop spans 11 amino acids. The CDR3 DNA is TGCAGCGTTGCGGAACGGGGAGAGCAGTACGTC. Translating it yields CSVAERGEQYV.

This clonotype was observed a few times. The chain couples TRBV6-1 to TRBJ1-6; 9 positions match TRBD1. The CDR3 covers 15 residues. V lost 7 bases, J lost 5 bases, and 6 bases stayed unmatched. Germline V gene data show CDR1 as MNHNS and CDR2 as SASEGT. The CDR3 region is CASKPGQGNNSPLHF. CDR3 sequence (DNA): TGTGCCAGCAAACCGGGACAGGGAAATAATTCACCCCTCCACTTT.

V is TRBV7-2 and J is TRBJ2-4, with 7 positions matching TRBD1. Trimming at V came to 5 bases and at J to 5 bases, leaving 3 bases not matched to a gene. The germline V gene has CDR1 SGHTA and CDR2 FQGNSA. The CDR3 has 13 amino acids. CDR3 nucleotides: TGTGCCAGCAGCCCAGGACAGGAAAACATTCAGTACTTC. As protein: CASSPGQENIQYF. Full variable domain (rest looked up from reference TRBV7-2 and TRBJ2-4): GAGVSQSPSNKVTEKGKDVELRCDPISGHTALYWYRQSLGQGLEFLIYFQGNSAPDKSGLPSDRFSAERTGGSVSTLTIQRTQQEDSAVYLCASSPGQENIQYFGAGTRLSVL.

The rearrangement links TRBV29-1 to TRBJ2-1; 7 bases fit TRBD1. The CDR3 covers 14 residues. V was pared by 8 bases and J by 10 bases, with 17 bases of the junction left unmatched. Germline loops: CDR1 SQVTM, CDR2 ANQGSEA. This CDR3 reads CSTGDGRGASEQFF. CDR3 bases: TGCAGCACAGGGGACGGCCGAGGTGCGAGCGAGCAGTTCTTC.

The CDR3, as DNA: TGCAGTGCCTTAACGGGGGAGGACTACGAGCAGTACTTC. The encoded protein is CSALTGEDYEQYF. This rearrangement joins TRBV20-1 to TRBJ2-7; tentative D call: TRBD2 (6 bases). V lost 6 bases to trimming and J lost 3 bases, with 15 bases between them. Per the germline V gene, CDR1 is DFQATT and CDR2 is SNEGSKA (reference sequence). The CDR3 totals 13 residues.

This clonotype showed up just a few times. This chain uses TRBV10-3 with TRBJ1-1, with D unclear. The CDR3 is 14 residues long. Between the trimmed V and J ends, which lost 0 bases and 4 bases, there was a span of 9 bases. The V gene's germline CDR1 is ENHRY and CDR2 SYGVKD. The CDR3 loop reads CAISESNGITEAFF. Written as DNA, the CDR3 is TGTGCCATCAGTGAGTCGAACGGTATCACTGAAGCTTTCTTT.

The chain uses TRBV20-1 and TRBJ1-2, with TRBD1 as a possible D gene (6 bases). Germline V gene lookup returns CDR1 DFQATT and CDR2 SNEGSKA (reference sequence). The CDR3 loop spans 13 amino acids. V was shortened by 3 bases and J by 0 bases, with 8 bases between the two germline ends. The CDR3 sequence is CSARDSTNYGYTF. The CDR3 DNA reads TGCAGTGCTAGGGACAGTACTAACTATGGCTACACCTTC.

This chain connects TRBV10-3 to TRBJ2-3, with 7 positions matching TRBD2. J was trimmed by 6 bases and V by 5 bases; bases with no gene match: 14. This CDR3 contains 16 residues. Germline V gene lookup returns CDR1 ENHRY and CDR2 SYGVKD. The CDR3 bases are TGTGCCATCAGTTTGAAGCGGGAACAAATGAGGGATACGCAGTATTTT. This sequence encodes CAISLKREQMRDTQYF.

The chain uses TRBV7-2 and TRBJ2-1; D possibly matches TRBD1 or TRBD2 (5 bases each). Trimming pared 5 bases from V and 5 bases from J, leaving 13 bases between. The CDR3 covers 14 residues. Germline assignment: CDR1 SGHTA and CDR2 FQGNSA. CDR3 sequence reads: CASSPGTRHNEQFF. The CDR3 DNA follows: TGTGCCAGCAGCCCCGGGACGCGGCACAATGAGCAGTTCTTC.

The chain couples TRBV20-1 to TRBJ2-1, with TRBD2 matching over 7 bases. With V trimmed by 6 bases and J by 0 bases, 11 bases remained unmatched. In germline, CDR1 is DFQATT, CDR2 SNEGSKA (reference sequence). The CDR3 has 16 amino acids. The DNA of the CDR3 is TGCAGTGCCCCAGAGGGAGGGAGTACCTCCTACAATGAGCAGTTCTTC. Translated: CSAPEGGSTSYNEQFF.

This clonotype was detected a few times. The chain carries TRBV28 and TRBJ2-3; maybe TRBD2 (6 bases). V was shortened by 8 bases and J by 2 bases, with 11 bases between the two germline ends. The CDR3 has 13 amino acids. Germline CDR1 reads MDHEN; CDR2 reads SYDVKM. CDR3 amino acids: CASRDSITDTQYF. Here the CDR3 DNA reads TGTGCCAGCCGGGACTCAATCACAGATACGCAGTATTTT.

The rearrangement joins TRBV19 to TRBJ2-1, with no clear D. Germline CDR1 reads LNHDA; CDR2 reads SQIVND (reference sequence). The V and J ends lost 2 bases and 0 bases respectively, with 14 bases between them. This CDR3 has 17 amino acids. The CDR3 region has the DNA TGTGCCAGTAGTATATATAAGCCGACCAGCTCCTACAATGAGCAGTTCTTC. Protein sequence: CASSIYKPTSSYNEQFF.

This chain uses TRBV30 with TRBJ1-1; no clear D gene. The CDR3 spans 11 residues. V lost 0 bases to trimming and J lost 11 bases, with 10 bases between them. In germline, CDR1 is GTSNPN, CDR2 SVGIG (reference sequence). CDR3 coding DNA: TGTGCCTGGAGTGTACAAGGTACGGCTTTCTTT. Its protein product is CAWSVQGTAFF. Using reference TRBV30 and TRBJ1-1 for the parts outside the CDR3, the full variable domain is SQTIHQWPATLVQPVGSPLSLECTVEGTSNPNLYWYRQAAGRGLQLLFYSVGIGQISSEVPQNLSASRPQDRQFILSSKKLLLSDSGFYLCAWSVQGTAFFGQGTRLTVV.

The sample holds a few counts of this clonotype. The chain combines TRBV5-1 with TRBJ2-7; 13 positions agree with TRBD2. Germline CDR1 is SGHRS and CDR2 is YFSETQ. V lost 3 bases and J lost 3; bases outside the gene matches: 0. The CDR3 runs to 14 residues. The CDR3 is CASSWTSGSYEQYV. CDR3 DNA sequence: TGCGCCAGCAGCTGGACTAGCGGGAGCTACGAGCAGTACGTC.

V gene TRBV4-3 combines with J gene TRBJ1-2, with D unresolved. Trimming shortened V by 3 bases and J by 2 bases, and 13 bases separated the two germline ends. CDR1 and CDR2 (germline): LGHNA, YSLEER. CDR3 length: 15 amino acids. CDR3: CASSQDLDGNYGYTF. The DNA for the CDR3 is TGCGCCAGCAGCCAGGATCTTGACGGGAACTATGGCTACACCTTC.

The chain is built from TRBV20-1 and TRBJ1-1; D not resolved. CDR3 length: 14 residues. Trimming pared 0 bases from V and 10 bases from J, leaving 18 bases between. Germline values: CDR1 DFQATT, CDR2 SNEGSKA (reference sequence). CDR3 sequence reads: CSARESGVTAGAFF. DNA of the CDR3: TGCAGTGCTAGAGAATCAGGTGTTACCGCGGGAGCTTTCTTT.

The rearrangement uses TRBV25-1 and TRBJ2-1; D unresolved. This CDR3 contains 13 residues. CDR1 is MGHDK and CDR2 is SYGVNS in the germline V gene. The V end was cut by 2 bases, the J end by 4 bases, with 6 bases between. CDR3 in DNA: TGTGCCAGCAGTGAAATTGTTTACAATGAGCAGTTCTTC. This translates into CASSEIVYNEQFF.

The CDR3 loop is CASSPSGEDMAYNSPLHF. CDR3 in DNA: TGTGCCAGCAGCCCTTCCGGGGAAGACATGGCCTATAATTCACCCCTCCACTTT. The J gene is TRBJ1-6, the V gene TRBV11-1; D remains unclear. The CDR3 runs 18 residues. V gave up 5 bases and J gave up 2 bases, with 19 bases separating them. Germline lookup yields CDR1 SGHAT and CDR2 FQDESV (reference sequence).